The 31 T cell receptor beta chains below were found in one sample sequenced in a study of blood T cells in healthy people across ages. The use of a sample-barcoded 5' primer and a J-beta primer mix characterized a second PCR of roughly 6 to 11 cycles. TCRdb independently ran MiXCR on the 5' RACE reads; one entry per CDR3 protein. The sample carries about 680,000 distinct CDR3 sequences, approximately 49% recorded once. The sample comprised blood. These receptors were obtained from a woman aged 55-69 years in good health.

There are a few counts of this clonotype. The V call is TRBV7-2, the J call TRBJ1-2; D call uncertain. Germline V lookup: CDR1 SGHTA, CDR2 FQGNSA. Trimming cost V 5 bases and J 8 bases, with 15 bases left between them. The CDR3 contains 13 residues. The CDR3 is CASSRDQDHGYTF. CDR3 nucleotides: TGTGCCAGCAGCCGCGACCAAGACCACGGCTACACCTTC.

The chain combines TRBV5-6 with TRBJ2-4; D may be TRBD1 (6 bases). Germline V gene lookup returns CDR1 SGHDT and CDR2 YYEEEE. This CDR3 comprises 17 residues. V was clipped by 0 bases and J by 8 bases, with 21 bases between them. This chain's CDR3 is CASSLAADSSGRYIQYF. The CDR3 coding sequence is TGTGCCAGCAGCTTGGCGGCGGACAGCTCGGGCCGGTACATTCAGTACTTC.

With regard to this clonotype: A much more abundant neighbour one base away suggests this may be a read error. The chain recombines TRBV6-2 or TRBV6-3 with TRBJ2-1; TRBD2 aligns across 10 bases. The DNA end lines up better with TRBJ2-7; the J call may be wrong. CDR1 and CDR2 (germline): MNHEY, SVGEGT. The CDR3 consists of 18 residues. CDR3 nucleotides: TGTGCCAGCAGTTACCTTGGTCTAGCGGGAGTTCTCTACAATGAGCAGTACTTC. It translates to CASSYLGLAGVLYNEQYF.

This clonotype has a handful of counts. The rearrangement links TRBV5-1 to TRBJ2-7, with TRBD1 matching over 9 bases. The CDR3 is 14 residues long. V was pared by 4 bases and J by 4 bases, with 6 bases of the junction left unmatched. Germline CDR1 and CDR2: SGHRS and YFSETQ. The CDR3 sequence is CASSDPQGAYEQYF. CDR3 nucleotide sequence: TGCGCCAGCAGCGACCCACAGGGGGCTTACGAGCAGTACTTC.

The chain joins TRBV6-1 to TRBJ2-1, with 13 bases lining up with TRBD2. The CDR3 totals 17 residues. Trimming cost V 1 base and J 8 bases; bases outside gene matches: 8. Germline V gives CDR1 MNHNS, CDR2 SASEGT. The CDR3 nucleotides read TGTGCCAGCAGTGAAGAAACCGGGACTAGCGGGATCTATGAGCAGTTCTTC. Encoded protein: CASSEETGTSGIYEQFF.

J is TRBJ2-3 and V is TRBV15, with a tentative D call TRBD1 (5 bases). This CDR3 is built from 14 residues. CDR1 and CDR2 from the germline V gene are LNHNV and YYDKDF (reference sequence). Trimming pared 5 bases from V and 2 bases from J, leaving 11 bases between. Written as DNA, the CDR3 is TGTGCCACCAGCGGTTCGACAGCCACAGATACGCAGTATTTT. Its translation: CATSGSTATDTQYF.

The gene calls are TRBV7-2 and TRBJ2-7, with D perhaps assigned TRBD1 or TRBD2 (5 bases each). Trimming took off 5 bases at V and 6 bases at J, with 17 bases between the two ends. Looked up from germline, CDR1 is SGHTA and CDR2 is FQGNSA. The CDR3 has 14 residues. The DNA for the CDR3 is TGTGCCAGCAGCCCGCCGGGACCCCTTCGCGAGCAGTACTTC. Protein: CASSPPGPLREQYF. Supplemented by reference TRBV7-2 and TRBJ2-7, the full variable domain reads GAGVSQSPSNKVTEKGKDVELRCDPISGHTALYWYRQSLGQGLEFLIYFQGNSAPDKSGLPSDRFSAERTGGSVSTLTIQRTQQEDSAVYLCASSPPGPLREQYFGPGTRLTVT.

The gene calls are TRBV5-1 and TRBJ2-7, with 7 nucleotides matching TRBD2. J lost 5 bases, V lost 4 bases, and 6 bases had no gene match. This CDR3 contains 13 residues. Germline assignment: CDR1 SGHRS and CDR2 YFSETQ. CDR3 bases: TGCGCCAGCAGCGAACCCGGGACTAACGAGCAGTACTTC. Amino acid sequence: CASSEPGTNEQYF.

The gene calls are TRBV11-1 and TRBJ1-1, with D perhaps matching TRBD1 (5 bases). The CDR3 spans 15 residues. Germline CDR1 reads SGHAT; CDR2 reads FQDESV (reference sequence). Trimming cost V 4 bases and J 6 bases, with 18 bases left between them. For the CDR3, the DNA is TGTGCCAGCAGCTCCCGGACAAACCCGGAGGCTGAAGCTTTCTTT. Translation gives CASSSRTNPEAEAFF. Variable domain in full (rest from reference TRBV11-1 and TRBJ1-1): EAEVAQSPRYKITEKSQAVAFWCDPISGHATLYWYRQILGQGPELLVQFQDESVVDDSQLPKDRFSAERLKGVDSTLKIQPAELGDSAMYLCASSSRTNPEAEAFFGQGTRLTVV.

The rearrangement uses TRBV28 and TRBJ2-4, with D perhaps being TRBD1 or TRBD2 (5 bases each). Germline V CDR1 and CDR2: MDHEN, SYDVKM. The length of the CDR3 is 18 residues. The V and J ends lost 3 bases and 0 bases respectively, with 18 bases between them. The CDR3 loop reads CASSFVSGGVLAKNIQYF. DNA of the CDR3: TGTGCCAGCAGTTTTGTGAGTGGGGGAGTACTAGCCAAAAACATTCAGTACTTC.

CDR3 region: CSVEARTSGKTEQFF. CDR3 nucleotides: TGCAGCGTTGAAGCGCGGACTAGCGGGAAAACGGAGCAGTTCTTC. The gene calls are TRBV29-1 and TRBJ2-1; 12 positions match TRBD2. The CDR3 totals 15 residues. J gave up 10 bases and V 1 base, and 8 bases lay outside the gene matches. CDR1 is SQVTM and CDR2 is ANQGSEA in the germline V gene.

V usage is TRBV6-5 and J usage is TRBJ2-1; possible D gene TRBD2, 5 bases. This CDR3 spans 15 amino acids. V was clipped by 0 bases and J by 0 bases, with 6 bases between them. Per the germline V gene, CDR1 is MNHEY and CDR2 is SVGAGI. This chain's CDR3 is CASSYSGISYNEQFF. CDR3 in DNA: TGTGCCAGCAGTTACTCCGGGATCTCCTACAATGAGCAGTTCTTC.

The chain combines TRBV5-4 with TRBJ2-5, with D perhaps matching TRBD2 (6 bases). Germline assignment: CDR1 SGHNT and CDR2 YYREEE (reference sequence). The CDR3 loop spans 14 amino acids. V lost 4 bases, J lost 2 bases, and 12 bases lay in between. This CDR3 reads CASSRTNKQETQYF. The CDR3 region has the DNA TGTGCCAGCAGCCGGACTAACAAACAAGAGACCCAGTACTTC. Supplemented by reference TRBV5-4 and TRBJ2-5, the full variable domain reads ETGVTQSPTHLIKTRGQQVTLRCSSQSGHNTVSWYQQALGQGPQFIFQYYREEENGRGNFPPRFSGLQFPNYSSELNVNALELDDSALYLCASSRTNKQETQYFGPGTRLLVL.

A few counts support this clonotype. V gene TRBV14 combines with J gene TRBJ2-7; weak D call: TRBD1 (5 bases). The germline V gene has CDR1 SGHDN and CDR2 FVKESK. The CDR3 runs to 13 residues. V was shortened by 1 base and J by 6 bases, with 10 bases between the two germline ends. The CDR3 protein is CASSQVSRVEQYF. The CDR3 nucleotides are TGTGCCAGCAGCCAAGTCAGCAGGGTCGAGCAGTACTTC.

The chain is built from TRBV28 and TRBJ2-1; D possibly matches TRBD1 or TRBD2 (6 bases each). The J call may be incorrect, as the DNA end agrees better with TRBJ2-7. Germline assignment: CDR1 MDHEN and CDR2 SYDVKM. The CDR3 totals 14 residues. CDR3 nucleotides: TGTGCCGGGGGGCGTGGGGGTACCTACAATGAGCAGTACTTC. Residues: CAGGRGGTYNEQYF.

The chain is built from TRBV29-1 and TRBJ1-4; the D is unclear. This CDR3 region has 12 residues. V lost 8 bases and J 7 bases, leaving 14 bases between the germline ends. Germline V gives CDR1 SQVTM, CDR2 ANQGSEA. CDR3 nucleotide sequence: TGCAGCATCCGGACGGGCGGTGAAAAACTGTTTTTT. Translated, it gives CSIRTGGEKLFF.

The chain joins TRBV5-6 to TRBJ1-2; TRBD1 aligns across 7 bases. Germline CDR1 SGHDT, CDR2 YYEEEE. J gave up 7 bases and V 4 bases, and 16 bases lay outside the gene matches. The CDR3 contains 16 residues. The CDR3 loop is CASSTQGSIGEIGYTF. The CDR3 nucleotides are TGTGCCAGCAGCACACAGGGGTCCATAGGAGAGATTGGCTACACCTTC.

The chain is built from TRBV7-2 and TRBJ2-4, with 11 positions matching TRBD2. J gave up 0 bases and V 7 bases, and 11 bases lay outside the gene matches. The germline CDR1 and CDR2 sequences are SGHTA and FQGNSA. The CDR3 extends over 18 amino acids. Written as DNA, the CDR3 is TGTGCCAGCACCCAAGGCCTAGCGGGAGGTCTAGCCAAAAACATTCAGTACTTC. Its translation is CASTQGLAGGLAKNIQYF.

The CDR3 loop reads CSVGKPQGLSPDTQYF. The DNA of the CDR3 is TGCAGCGTCGGTAAGCCACAGGGCCTCAGCCCAGATACGCAGTATTTT. This chain connects TRBV29-1 to TRBJ2-3; D possibly corresponds to TRBD1 (6 bases). V lost 6 bases to trimming and J lost 4 bases, with 23 bases between them. The CDR3 length is 16 residues. Germline loops: CDR1 SQVTM, CDR2 ANQGSEA.

The chain combines TRBV3-1 with TRBJ2-5; the D gene is possibly TRBD2 (5 bases). Germline CDR1 is LGHDT and CDR2 is YNNKEL (reference sequence). V lost 0 bases to trimming and J lost 2 bases, with 28 bases between them. The CDR3 length is 21 residues. CDR3 in amino acids: CASSQEALPSEAGLPQETQYF. The CDR3 region has the DNA TGTGCCAGCAGCCAAGAGGCTCTCCCAAGCGAGGCGGGCCTCCCTCAAGAGACCCAGTACTTC.

The chain carries TRBV5-4 and TRBJ1-2, with D perhaps matching TRBD1 (6 bases). The CDR3 totals 15 residues. From germline, CDR1 is SGHNT and CDR2 YYREEE (reference sequence). V gave up 0 bases and J gave up 2 bases, with 11 bases separating them. Here the CDR3 DNA reads TGTGCCAGCAGCTTGGGTCGGGGGCAAAACTATGGCTACACCTTC. Translating it yields CASSLGRGQNYGYTF.

The table lists this clonotype with a few counts. The rearrangement joins TRBV5-1 to TRBJ2-7, with TRBD2 matching over 8 bases. V lost 2 bases and J lost 3; bases outside the gene matches: 4. The CDR3 is made up of 14 amino acids. CDR1 SGHRS and CDR2 YFSETQ come from the germline V gene. The CDR3 region is CASSFLAGNYEQYF. As DNA, the CDR3 is TGCGCCAGCAGCTTTCTAGCGGGCAACTACGAGCAGTACTTC.

The chain has TRBV3-1 and TRBJ1-2; D is ambiguous. The CDR3 sequence is 14 residues long. CDR1 and CDR2 from the germline V gene are LGHDT and YNNKEL (reference sequence). The V and J ends lost 0 bases and 8 bases respectively, with 13 bases between them. In DNA, the CDR3 is TGTGCCAGCAGCCAAGAATGGAGAACTGGCGGCTACACCTTC. This translates into CASSQEWRTGGYTF.

This chain uses TRBV12-3 or TRBV12-4 with TRBJ2-5; unclear D gene. V dropped 2 bases and J dropped 1 base, with 11 bases sitting between them. This CDR3 region has 15 residues. The CDR3: CASSLSQNVQETQYF. The CDR3 nucleotides read TGTGCCAGCAGTTTAAGCCAGAACGTCCAAGAGACCCAGTACTTC.

This clonotype was detected ten times or more. In DNA form, the CDR3 reads TGCAGTGCTAGAGTGCCGGCCTCCCAGAACACTGAAGCTTTCTTT. Encoded protein: CSARVPASQNTEAFF. The chain joins TRBV20-1 to TRBJ1-1; D is uncertain. Germline V gene data show CDR1 as DFQATT and CDR2 as SNEGSKA (reference sequence). CDR3 length: 15 amino acids. V lost 1 base, J lost 1 base, and 13 bases lay in between.

Note on this clonotype: This may arise from a read error, as a much more abundant clone is one base away. The rearrangement joins TRBV20-1 to TRBJ2-7, with TRBD2 identical over 8 bases. Losses at the gene ends were 3 bases for V and 2 bases for J; bases not matched to a gene: 6. Looked up from germline, CDR1 is DFQATT and CDR2 is SNEGSKA (reference sequence). This CDR3 is 14 amino acids long. CDR3 region: CSASSAGVTYEQYF. The CDR3 region has the DNA TGCAGTGCTAGTTCAGCGGGAGTCACCTACGAGCAGTACTTC.

This clonotype was seen a handful of times. The chain recombines TRBV11-2 with TRBJ2-6; the D is unclear. V lost 1 base and J 0 bases, leaving 7 bases between the germline ends. The germline V gene has CDR1 SGHAT and CDR2 FQNNGV. This CDR3 is 16 amino acids long. DNA for the CDR3: TGTGCCAGCAGCTTAGTATGGAACTCTGGGGCCAACGTCCTGACTTTC. The encoded protein is CASSLVWNSGANVLTF.

The rearrangement uses TRBV20-1 and TRBJ2-6; 8 bases are shared with TRBD2. This CDR3 region has 17 residues. Losses at the gene ends were 2 bases for V and 0 bases for J; bases not matched to a gene: 6. CDR1 is DFQATT, CDR2 SNEGSKA, per germline (reference sequence). The CDR3 region has the DNA TGCAGTGCTAGACGACCTAGCGGGCCCTCTGGGGCCAACGTCCTGACTTTC. Encoded protein: CSARRPSGPSGANVLTF.

V gene TRBV28 combines with J gene TRBJ1-1, with a weak D call TRBD1 (6 bases). The germline gives CDR1 MDHEN, CDR2 SYDVKM. This CDR3 contains 13 residues. Between the trimmed V and J ends, which lost 6 bases and 8 bases, there was a span of 16 bases. The CDR3 loop reads CASRTDRKREAFF. CDR3 nucleotides: TGTGCCAGCAGAACCGACAGGAAAAGGGAAGCTTTCTTT.

The chain joins TRBV7-2 to TRBJ2-7; perhaps TRBD2 as D (6 bases). CDR3 length: 15 residues. The germline CDR1 and CDR2 sequences are SGHTA and FQGNSA. V was pared by 1 base and J by 1 base, with 11 bases between. CDR3 loop: CASSLEGLASYEQYF. The CDR3 region has the DNA TGTGCCAGCAGCTTAGAGGGTCTAGCGTCCTACGAGCAGTACTTC.

The gene calls are TRBV28 and TRBJ2-5; TRBD2 matches 11 bases. J lost 2 bases, V lost 5 bases, and 7 bases had no gene match. CDR1 is MDHEN and CDR2 is SYDVKM in the germline V gene. This CDR3 has 16 amino acids. The CDR3 DNA is TGTGCCAGCAGTCCAAGACTAGCGGGATGGCAAGAGACCCAGTACTTC. It encodes CASSPRLAGWQETQYF.